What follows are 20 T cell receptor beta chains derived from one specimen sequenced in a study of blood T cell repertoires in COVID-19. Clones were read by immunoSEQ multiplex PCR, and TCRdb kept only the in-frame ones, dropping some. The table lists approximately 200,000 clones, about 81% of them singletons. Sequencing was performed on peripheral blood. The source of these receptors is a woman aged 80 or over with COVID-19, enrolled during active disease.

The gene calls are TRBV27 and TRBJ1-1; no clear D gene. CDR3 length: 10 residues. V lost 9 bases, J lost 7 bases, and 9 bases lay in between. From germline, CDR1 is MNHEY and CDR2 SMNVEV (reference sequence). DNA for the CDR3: TGTGCCAGGTTTTTAATTGAAGCTTTCTTT. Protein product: CARFLIEAFF.

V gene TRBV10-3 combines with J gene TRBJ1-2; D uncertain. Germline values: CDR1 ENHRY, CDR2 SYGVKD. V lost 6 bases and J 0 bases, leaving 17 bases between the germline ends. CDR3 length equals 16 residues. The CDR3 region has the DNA TGTGCCATCAGAACCAGGCCAACCCCCGCTAACTATGGCTACACCTTC. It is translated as CAIRTRPTPANYGYTF.

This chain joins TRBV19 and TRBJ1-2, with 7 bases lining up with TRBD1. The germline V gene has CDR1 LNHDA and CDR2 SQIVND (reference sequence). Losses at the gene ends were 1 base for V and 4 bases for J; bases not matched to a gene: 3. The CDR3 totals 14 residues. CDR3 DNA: TGTGCCAGTAGTATAGGAGGGGGCAGCTATGGCTACACCTTC. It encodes CASSIGGGSYGYTF.

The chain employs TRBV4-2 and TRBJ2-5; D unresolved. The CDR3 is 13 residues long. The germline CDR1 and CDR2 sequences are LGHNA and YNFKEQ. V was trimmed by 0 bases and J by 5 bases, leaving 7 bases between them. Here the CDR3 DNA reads TGTGCCAGCAGCCAAGATGTCCGGGAGACCCAGTACTTC. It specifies CASSQDVRETQYF.

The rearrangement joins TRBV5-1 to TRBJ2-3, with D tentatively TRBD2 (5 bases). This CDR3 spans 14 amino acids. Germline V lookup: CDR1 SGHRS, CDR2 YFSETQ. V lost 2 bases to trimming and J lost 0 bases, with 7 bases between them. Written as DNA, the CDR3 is TGCGCCAGCAGCTTAACGGGAAGCACAGATACGCAGTATTTT. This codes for CASSLTGSTDTQYF.

DNA for the CDR3: TGTGCCAGCAGTTTAACGACAGGGACCGGCGGCTACACCTTC. This sequence encodes CASSLTTGTGGYTF. V usage is TRBV6-6 and J usage is TRBJ1-2, with 7 bases identical to TRBD1. V trimming: 4 bases; J trimming: 8 bases; junction bases outside the gene matches: 10. Germline V gene sequence: CDR1 MNHNY, CDR2 SVGAGI (reference sequence). The CDR3 has 14 residues.

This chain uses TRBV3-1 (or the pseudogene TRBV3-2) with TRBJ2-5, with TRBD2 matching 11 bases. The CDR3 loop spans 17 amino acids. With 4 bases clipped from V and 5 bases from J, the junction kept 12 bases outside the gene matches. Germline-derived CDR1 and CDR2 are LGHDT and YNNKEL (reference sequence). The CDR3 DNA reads TGTGCCAGCAGCCCTAAGACTAGCGGGGCCGCCAGGGAGACCCAGTACTTC. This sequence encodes CASSPKTSGAARETQYF.

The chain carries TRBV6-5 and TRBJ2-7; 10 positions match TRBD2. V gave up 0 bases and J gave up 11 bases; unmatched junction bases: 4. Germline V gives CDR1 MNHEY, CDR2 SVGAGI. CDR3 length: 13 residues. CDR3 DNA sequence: TGTGCCAGCAGTTACTCACCTAGCGGGAGAGAGTACTTC. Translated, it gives CASSYSPSGREYF.

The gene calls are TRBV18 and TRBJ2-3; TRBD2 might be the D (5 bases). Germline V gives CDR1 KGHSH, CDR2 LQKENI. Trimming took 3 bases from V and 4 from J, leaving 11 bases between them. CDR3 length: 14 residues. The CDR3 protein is CASSPRASADTQYF. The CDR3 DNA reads TGTGCCAGCTCACCGCGGGCCTCCGCAGATACGCAGTATTTT.

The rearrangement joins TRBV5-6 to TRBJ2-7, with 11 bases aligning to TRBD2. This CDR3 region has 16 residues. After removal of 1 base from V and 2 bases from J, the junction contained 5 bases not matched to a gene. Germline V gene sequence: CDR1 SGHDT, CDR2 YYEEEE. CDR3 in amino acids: CASSLTSGSVAYEQYF. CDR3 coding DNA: TGTGCCAGCAGCTTGACTAGCGGGAGTGTAGCCTACGAGCAGTACTTC.

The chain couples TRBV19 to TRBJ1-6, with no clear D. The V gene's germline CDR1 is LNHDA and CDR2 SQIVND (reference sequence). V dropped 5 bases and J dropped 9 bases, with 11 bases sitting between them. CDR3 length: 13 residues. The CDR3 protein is CASSSLGSSPLHF. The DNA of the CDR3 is TGTGCCAGTAGTTCTTTGGGCAGTTCACCCCTCCACTTT.

CDR3 sequence: CASSLGVFAGNNEQFF. As DNA, the CDR3 is TGCGCCAGCAGCTTGGGAGTATTTGCGGGGAACAATGAGCAGTTCTTC. This chain connects TRBV5-1 to TRBJ2-1, with D possibly TRBD2 on 6 matching bases. CDR1 SGHRS and CDR2 YFSETQ come from the germline V gene. V was clipped by 0 bases and J by 5 bases, with 15 bases between them. The CDR3 spans 16 residues.

DNA of the CDR3: TGTGCCAGCAGCGGGGGACTAGCGGGAGGCACGCAGTATTTT. Amino acids: CASSGGLAGGTQYF. The genes are TRBV11-1 and TRBJ2-3; TRBD2 matches at 15 bases. V was clipped by 5 bases and J by 9 bases; unmatched bases: 3. Germline lookup yields CDR1 SGHAT and CDR2 FQDESV (reference sequence). The CDR3 loop spans 14 amino acids.

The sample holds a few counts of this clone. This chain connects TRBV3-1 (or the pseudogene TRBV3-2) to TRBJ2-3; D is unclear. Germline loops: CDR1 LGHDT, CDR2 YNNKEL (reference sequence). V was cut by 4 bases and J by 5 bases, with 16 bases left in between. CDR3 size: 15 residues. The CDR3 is CASSRARSSGDTQYF. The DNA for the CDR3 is TGTGCCAGCAGCCGCGCGAGGAGTTCGGGAGATACGCAGTATTTT.

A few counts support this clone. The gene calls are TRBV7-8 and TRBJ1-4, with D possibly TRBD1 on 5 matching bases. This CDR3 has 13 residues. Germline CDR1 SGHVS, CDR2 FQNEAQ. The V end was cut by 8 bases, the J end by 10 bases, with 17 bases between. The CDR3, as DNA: TGTGCCAGCGCCCTGGGGCTCTTAGGAAAACTGTTTTTT. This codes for CASALGLLGKLFF.

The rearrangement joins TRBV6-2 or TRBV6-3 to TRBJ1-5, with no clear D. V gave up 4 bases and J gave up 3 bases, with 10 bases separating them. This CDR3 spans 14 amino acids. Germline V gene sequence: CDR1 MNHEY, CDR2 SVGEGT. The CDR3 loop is CASSWGGNNQPQHF. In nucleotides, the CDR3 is TGTGCCAGCAGTTGGGGAGGGAACAATCAGCCCCAGCATTTT.

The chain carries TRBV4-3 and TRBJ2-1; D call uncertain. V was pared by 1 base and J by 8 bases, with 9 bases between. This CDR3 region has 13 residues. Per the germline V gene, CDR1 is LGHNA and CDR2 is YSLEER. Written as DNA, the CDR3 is TGCGCCAGCAGCCAAGCGGTTCCCCATGAGCAGTTCTTC. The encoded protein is CASSQAVPHEQFF.

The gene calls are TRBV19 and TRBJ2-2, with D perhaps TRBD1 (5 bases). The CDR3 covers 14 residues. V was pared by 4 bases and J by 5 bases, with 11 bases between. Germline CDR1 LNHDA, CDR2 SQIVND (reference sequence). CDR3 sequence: CASSTQGPTGELFF. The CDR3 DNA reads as TGTGCCAGTAGTACCCAGGGCCCGACCGGGGAGCTGTTTTTT.

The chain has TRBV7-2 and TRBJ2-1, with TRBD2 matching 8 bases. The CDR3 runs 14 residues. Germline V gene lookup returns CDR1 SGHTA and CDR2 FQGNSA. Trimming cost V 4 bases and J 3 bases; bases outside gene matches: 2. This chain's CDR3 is CASSSGTSYNEQFF. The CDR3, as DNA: TGTGCCAGCAGCTCCGGGACTAGCTACAATGAGCAGTTCTTC.

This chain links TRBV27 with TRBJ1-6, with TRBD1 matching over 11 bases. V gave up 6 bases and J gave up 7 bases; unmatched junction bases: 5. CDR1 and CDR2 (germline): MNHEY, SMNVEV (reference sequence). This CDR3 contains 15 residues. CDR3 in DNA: TGTGCCAGCAGAGGACAGGGGGCCTGGAATTCACCCCTCCACTTT. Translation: CASRGQGAWNSPLHF.